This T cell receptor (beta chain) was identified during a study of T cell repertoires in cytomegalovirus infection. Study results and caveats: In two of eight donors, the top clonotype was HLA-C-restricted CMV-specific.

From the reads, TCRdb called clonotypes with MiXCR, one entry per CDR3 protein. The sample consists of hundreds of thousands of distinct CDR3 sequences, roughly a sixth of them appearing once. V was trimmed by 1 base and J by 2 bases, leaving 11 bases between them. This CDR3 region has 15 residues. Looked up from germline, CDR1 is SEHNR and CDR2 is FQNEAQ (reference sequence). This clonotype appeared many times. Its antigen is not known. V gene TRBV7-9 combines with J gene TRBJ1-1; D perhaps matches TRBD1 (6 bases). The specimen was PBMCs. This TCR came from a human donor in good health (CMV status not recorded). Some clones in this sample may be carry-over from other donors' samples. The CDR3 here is CASSLGAGANTEAFF. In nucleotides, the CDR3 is TGTGCCAGCAGCTTAGGGGCGGGGGCAAACACTGAAGCTTTCTTT.